What follows is one TCR beta chain and its context. Antigen specificity is unknown. Sequencing was performed with immunoSEQ multiplex PCR; in TCRdb, only in-frame clones are kept and a portion is missing. The table includes tens of thousands of clones, around 74% detected once. Time point specified: week 23, last vaccination. It was 300 ug of mutant IDH1 20-mer peptide that made up each vaccine dose, given with topical imiquimod. V was pared by 8 bases and J by 4 bases, with 18 bases between. From germline, CDR1 is LNHDA and CDR2 SQIVND (reference sequence). The CDR3 sequence is 15 residues long. This sample stems from a study of a mutant IDH1 vaccine in newly diagnosed glioma. Whole-study context: Patients had received radiotherapy, temozolomide, or both previously, most receiving both. Findings and caveats of the study: Detectable vaccine-induced immune responses arose in about 93% of patients.

This specimen was PBMCs, taken from a glioma patient whose treatment included an IDH1 peptide vaccine. The source of this sequence is a man aged 50 to 59 with glioma. The rearrangement uses TRBV19 and TRBJ1-5; the D gene is possibly TRBD1 (6 bases). The CDR3 is CASQGGGSRNQPQHF. The CDR3 DNA follows: TGTGCCAGTCAAGGGGGGGGTTCAAGAAATCAGCCCCAGCATTTT.